This entry describes one T cell receptor (beta chain). The CDR3 runs 17 residues. The germline V gene encodes CDR1 SQVTM and CDR2 ANQGSEA. Trimming took 5 bases from V and 0 from J, leaving 22 bases between them. These data originate in a study of blood T cell repertoires in COVID-19. In Cohort 3, a recovered donor had either two negative PCRs, clearance, or symptom resolution. Clones were read by immunoSEQ multiplex PCR, and TCRdb kept only the in-frame ones, dropping some. Of a few hundred thousand clones listed, approximately 90% are singletons. The TCR sequence derives from a man aged 35 to 55 who had recovered from COVID-19. The J gene is TRBJ1-2, the V gene TRBV29-1; D unclear. Sequencing was done on a sample of PBMCs or T cells enriched from blood (not recorded which). The CDR3 protein is CSVTPPGSNSANYGYTF. Here the CDR3 DNA reads TGCAGCGTTACTCCACCGGGGAGCAACTCAGCTAACTATGGCTACACCTTC.